The 21 T cell receptor beta chains presented below share a single source sample, sequenced in a study of blood T cells in healthy people across ages (dated by TCRdb to between 2015 and 2016). Library preparation was by 5' RACE. The data were produced on an Illumina HiSeq 2500. A second PCR of about 7 to 12 cycles was performed with a sample-barcoded 5' primer and a J-beta primer mix. Using fastp trimming at Q25 and MiXCR clonotype assembly, TCRdb reanalyzed the public sequencing data and kept in-frame beta chains. Each entry merges the rows of one CDR3 protein and shows their most common DNA and genes. The sample table lists roughly 1,500,000 distinct CDR3 sequences, 42% of them with a count of one. Clones ranked in the top ten supply 7% to 9.5% of the sample. The specimen sequenced was blood. The receptor source for this set is a woman aged 18-35 years in good health.

The sample holds a few counts of this clonotype. The DNA of the CDR3 is TGTGCCATCAGGGGTGAAGGGGGGGACGAGCAGTACTTC. It encodes CAIRGEGGDEQYF. The V gene is TRBV10-3, the J gene TRBJ2-5; TRBD2 is a possible D gene (7 bases). The assigned J gene may be wrong: the sequence end matches TRBJ2-7 better. CDR1 and CDR2 (germline): ENHRY, SYGVKD. The CDR3 is 13 amino acids.

V usage is TRBV6-2 or TRBV6-3 and J usage is TRBJ1-1; D is unclear. The CDR3 is 10 residues long. V was shortened by 6 bases and J by 10 bases, with 9 bases between the two germline ends. Germline V CDR1 and CDR2: MNHEY, SVGEGT. For the CDR3, the DNA is TGTGCCAGCAGGGTGATCGGAGCTTTCTTT. Amino acids: CASRVIGAFF.

The rearrangement joins TRBV6-2 or TRBV6-3 to TRBJ2-7; no reliable D call. Per the germline V gene, CDR1 is MNHEY and CDR2 is SVGEGT. Between the trimmed V and J ends, which lost 4 bases and 0 bases, there was a span of 10 bases. The CDR3 has 14 residues. Written as DNA, the CDR3 is TGTGCCAGCAGTTTCTCGGCGGCCTCCTACGAGCAGTACTTC. Encoded protein: CASSFSAASYEQYF.

A few counts support this clonotype. This chain links TRBV28 with TRBJ2-1, with D tentatively TRBD2 (6 bases). V lost 8 bases to trimming and J lost 5 bases, with 13 bases between them. Germline V lookup: CDR1 MDHEN, CDR2 SYDVKM. This CDR3 region has 13 residues. CDR3 protein: CASRRTGDNEQFF. For the CDR3, the DNA is TGTGCCAGCCGACGGACGGGAGACAATGAGCAGTTCTTC.

The V gene is TRBV7-9, the J gene TRBJ2-1; D is possibly TRBD2 (6 bases). The V gene's germline CDR1 is SEHNR and CDR2 FQNEAQ (reference sequence). The CDR3 sequence is 12 residues long. V lost 5 bases and J 7 bases, leaving 9 bases between the germline ends. The chain's CDR3 is CASSGTANEQFF. DNA of the CDR3: TGTGCCAGCAGCGGGACTGCTAATGAGCAGTTCTTC. The variable domain in full, completed from reference TRBV7-9 and TRBJ2-1, reads DTGVSQNPRHKITKRGQNVTFRCDPISEHNRLYWYRQTLGQGPEFLTYFQNEAQLEKSRLLSDRFSAERPKGSFSTLEIQRTEQGDSAMYLCASSGTANEQFFGPGTRLTVL.

J is TRBJ1-5 and V is TRBV4-2; 7 bases are shared with TRBD1. With V trimmed by 1 base and J by 1 base, 10 bases remained unmatched. This CDR3 has 18 amino acids. The germline gives CDR1 LGHNA, CDR2 YNFKEQ. In nucleotides, the CDR3 is TGTGCCAGCAGCCAAGCCTTACAGGGGACAGAAAGCAATCAGCCCCAGCATTTT. Protein product: CASSQALQGTESNQPQHF.

The chain has TRBV6-5 and TRBJ1-6, with unresolved D. Trimming removed 2 bases from V and 10 bases from J, with 18 bases in between. Germline CDR1 is MNHEY and CDR2 is SVGAGI. The CDR3 covers 16 residues. CDR3 sequence: CASSYNVGMERSPLHF. The CDR3 coding sequence is TGTGCCAGCAGTTACAACGTTGGGATGGAAAGGTCACCCCTCCACTTT.

The CDR3 sequence is CASSLGSGVNTGELFF. CDR3 coding DNA: TGCGCCAGCAGCTTGGGGTCAGGGGTGAACACCGGGGAGCTGTTTTTT. This rearrangement joins TRBV5-1 to TRBJ2-2; D perhaps matches TRBD1 (6 bases). The CDR3 length is 16 residues. Per the germline V gene, CDR1 is SGHRS and CDR2 is YFSETQ. V was shortened by 0 bases and J by 1 base, with 10 bases between the two germline ends.

The rearrangement links TRBV27 to TRBJ2-3; TRBD2 matches 7 bases. Trimming took 6 bases from V and 1 from J; bases not matched to a gene: 7. The CDR3 is made up of 15 amino acids. The germline V gene encodes CDR1 MNHEY and CDR2 SMNVEV (reference sequence). The CDR3 nucleotides are TGTGCCAGCAGGACTAGCCTCGGACGCACAGATACGCAGTATTTT. Protein product: CASRTSLGRTDTQYF.

In this sample, this clonotype turned up a few times. This sequence joins TRBV7-3 and TRBJ2-3; TRBD2 agrees at 9 bases. The CDR3 has 17 amino acids. Germline CDR1 and CDR2: SGHTA and FQGTGA. Losses at the gene ends were 4 bases for V and 0 bases for J; bases not matched to a gene: 8. The CDR3 region is CASSSLAGTNSTDTQYF. The CDR3 bases are TGTGCCAGCAGCTCCCTAGCGGGGACGAATAGCACAGATACGCAGTATTTT.

The chain couples TRBV29-1 to TRBJ1-4; D not certain. Germline values: CDR1 SQVTM, CDR2 ANQGSEA. There are 11 residues in the CDR3. The V gene lost 6 bases and the J gene lost 8 bases, with 10 bases spanning the gap. The CDR3 region is CSVVWREKLFF. Here the CDR3 DNA reads TGCAGCGTGGTCTGGCGGGAAAAACTGTTTTTT.

This rearrangement joins TRBV25-1 to TRBJ2-7; tentatively, D is TRBD2 (6 bases). V lost 6 bases and J lost 1, with 19 bases in between. The CDR3 is 16 residues long. Germline lookup yields CDR1 MGHDK and CDR2 SYGVNS. CDR3 in DNA: TGTGCCAGCAGCGAAAGTGGTGGTAGCGGATCCTACGAGCAGTACTTC. This codes for CASSESGGSGSYEQYF.

In this sample, this clonotype turned up a few times. The V gene is TRBV2, the J gene TRBJ2-7; D possibly uses TRBD1 or TRBD2 (6 bases each). CDR1 is SNHLY and CDR2 is FYNNEI in the germline V gene. This CDR3 region has 16 residues. V dropped 5 bases and J dropped 4 bases, with 21 bases sitting between them. For the CDR3, the DNA is TGTGCCAGCAGTAGGGGGGTCGGTCTTACGCGGTACGAGCAGTACTTC. It is translated as CASSRGVGLTRYEQYF.

This chain links TRBV4-2 with TRBJ2-7, with 9 positions matching TRBD1. The J call may be incorrect, as the DNA end agrees better with TRBJ2-4. This CDR3 spans 17 amino acids. Looked up from germline, CDR1 is LGHNA and CDR2 is YNFKEQ. CDR3 in amino acids: CASSPHTGGLDKNIQYF. In DNA, the CDR3 is TGTGCCAGCAGCCCACACACAGGGGGCTTGGACAAAAACATTCAGTACTTC.

The V call is TRBV4-1, the J call TRBJ2-5; 7 bases are shared with TRBD1. The CDR3 length is 14 residues. Germline CDR1 reads MGHRA; CDR2 reads YSYEKL. Unmatched junction bases numbered 7, after V lost 4 bases and J lost 5 bases. CDR3 in DNA: TGCGCCAGCAGCCCTCGTATGGGACAGGAGACCCAGTACTTC. Translating it yields CASSPRMGQETQYF.

The gene calls are TRBV2 and TRBJ2-1; 9 bases line up with TRBD2. Judging by the DNA end, TRBJ2-7 fits better; the J call may be wrong. Germline CDR1 is SNHLY and CDR2 is FYNNEI. The CDR3 has 16 amino acids. The DNA for the CDR3 is TGTGCCAGCAGTGAATACGGGACTAGCCAGGGCAATGAGCAGTACTTC. It is translated as CASSEYGTSQGNEQYF.

For this clonotype: At one boundary the junction diverges from the germline segment, which might be a read error. The V and J genes are TRBV5-1 and TRBJ2-7; 7 nucleotides agree with TRBD1. This CDR3 is built from 16 residues. Germline assignment: CDR1 SGHRS and CDR2 YFSETQ. This CDR3 reads CASSSVTGKSSCEQYF. CDR3 DNA sequence: TGCGCCAGCAGCTCGGTGACAGGGAAGAGCTCCTGCGAGCAGTACTTC.

Ten or more counts support this clonotype. The rearrangement uses TRBV18 and TRBJ2-3, with 11 bases that match TRBD2. After removal of 2 bases from V and 0 bases from J, the junction contained 1 base not matched to a gene. Germline CDR1 and CDR2: KGHSH and LQKENI. The CDR3 runs to 16 residues. Written as DNA, the CDR3 is TGTGCCAGCTCACCATTAGCGGGAGGGAGCACAGATACGCAGTATTTT. This codes for CASSPLAGGSTDTQYF.

This rearrangement joins TRBV10-3 to TRBJ1-5; D remains unclear. Looked up from germline, CDR1 is ENHRY and CDR2 is SYGVKD. Trimming took 2 bases from V and 5 from J, leaving 13 bases between them. The CDR3 totals 15 residues. The DNA of the CDR3 is TGTGCCATCAGTGAGACCGGGCAGGAGGATCAGCCCCAGCATTTT. Translating it yields CAISETGQEDQPQHF.

This clonotype came up once. One junction end disagrees with the germline gene, perhaps due to a read error. The V call is TRBV29-1, the J call TRBJ1-2, with 8 positions matching TRBD1. Looked up from germline, CDR1 is SQVTM and CDR2 is ANQGSEA. CDR3 length: 13 residues. CDR3 in amino acids: CSVEPGTGYDYTF. As DNA, the CDR3 is TGCAGCGTTGAGCCCGGGACAGGATATGACTACACCTTC.

In its sample, this clonotype was seen a few times. V gene TRBV7-2 combines with J gene TRBJ2-3; no clear D gene. V was trimmed by 5 bases and J by 4 bases, leaving 13 bases between them. This CDR3 has 14 amino acids. Germline CDR1 SGHTA, CDR2 FQGNSA. The CDR3 DNA reads TGTGCCAGCAGCACGGATTCGCCCCCAGATACGCAGTATTTT. This codes for CASSTDSPPDTQYF.